This is a list of T cell receptor beta chains from one sample in a study of read filtering for tumor transcriptome and immune sequencing. A single record per CDR3 protein comes from TCRdb applying MiXCR to the reads. The table includes about 23,000 distinct CDR3 sequences, approximately 13% detected once. The sequencing sample was made of a population of CD138-negative cells sorted from bone marrow. The receptor source for this set is a donor at least 40 years old with multiple myeloma. CDR3s include the opening cysteine and the closing phenylalanine or tryptophan. A D gene is named only where the DNA matches it firmly. Clone size, where shown, is once, few, many, or a class for clones that have expanded.

TRBJ2-7 many TRBD1 TRBV20-1 TGCAGTGCTAGAGGAGGACAGGGGGACTACGAGCAGTACTTC CSARGGQGDYEQYF
TRBJ2-7 many - TRBV11-2 TGTGCCAGCAGCGCAATAATCACGGGATACGAGCAGTACTTC CASSAIITGYEQYF
TRBJ2-1 many TRBD2 TRBV5-1 TGCGCCAGCAGCTTGGGGGCTAGCGGAAGAGGCAATGAGCAGTTCTTC CASSLGASGRGNEQFF
TRBJ2-6 - - TRBV13 TGTGCCAGCACCCCCTCTGGGGCCAACGTCCTGACTTTC CASTPSGANVLTF
TRBJ1-1 many - TRBV7-6 TGTGCCAGCAGCTTAGCCTCGGGCACTGAAGCTTTCTTT CASSLASGTEAFF
TRBJ2-3 - - TRBV5-6 TGTGCCAGCAGCCCGTTACTTCAATCGGGCACAGATACGCAGTATTTT CASSPLLQSGTDTQYF
TRBJ2-1 many - TRBV7-9 TGTGCCAGCAGCCCGGACCCGCGGGGTGAGCAGTTCTTC CASSPDPRGEQFF
TRBJ2-7 many - TRBV6-5 TGTGCCAGCAGTTACCCAGAGGAGCGGCGTTCCTACGAGCAGTACTTC CASSYPEERRSYEQYF
TRBJ2-4 many TRBD2 TRBV7-8 TGTGCCAGCAGCTTAGCATTAGCGGGAGGCAAAAACATTCAGTACTTC CASSLALAGGKNIQYF
TRBJ2-1 few - TRBV19 TGTGCCAGTAGGACAGGCCCCGAGCAGTTCTTC CASRTGPEQFF
TRBJ1-5 - - TRBV19 TGTGCCAGTAGCCCCGAAGGCTATAGCAATCAGCCCCAGCATTTT CASSPEGYSNQPQHF
TRBJ2-1 many - TRBV6-2/TRBV6-3 TGTGCCAGCAGGCGAGTGGCCCCAAACAATGAGCAGTTCTTC CASRRVAPNNEQFF
TRBJ2-5 - - TRBV20-1 TGCAGTGCTAGACGCCGGAGTCAAGAGACCCAGTACTTC CSARRRSQETQYF
TRBJ1-1 many TRBD1 TRBV6-1 TGTGCCAGCACCGGGACAGAGAACACTGAAGCTTTCTTT CASTGTENTEAFF
TRBJ2-7 - - TRBV20-1 TGCAGTGCCTCGGACGGATCCTACGAGCAGTACTTC CSASDGSYEQYF
TRBJ1-5 - - TRBV5-1 TGCGCCAGCAGCTTGGTCGGCGGGGAGGGACAGCCCCAGCATTTT CASSLVGGEGQPQHF
TRBJ2-7 many - TRBV20-1 TGCAGTGCTAGGGAGACGGGACGTATGTCCTACGAGCAGTACTTC CSARETGRMSYEQYF
TRBJ2-2 many - TRBV29-1 TGCAGCGTTGAATTGGCGAACACCGGGGAGCTGTTTTTT CSVELANTGELFF
TRBJ2-1 many - TRBV20-1 TGCAGTGCTTCAAGGACAGAAACAAACAATGAGCAGTTCTTC CSASRTETNNEQFF
TRBJ2-7 many - TRBV18 TGTGCCAGCTCTGAGCTCCCCGGGGTGCAGTACTTC CASSELPGVQYF
TRBJ1-5 many - TRBV5-5 TGTGCCAGCAGTGGGGGGCTAGGCGGTAGCAATCAGCCCCAGCATTTT CASSGGLGGSNQPQHF
TRBJ1-4 few - TRBV28 TGTGCCAGCAGTTCTCCCTTTACAACTAATGAAAAACTGTTTTTT CASSSPFTTNEKLFF
TRBJ2-3 - - TRBV5-1 TGCGCCAGCAGCGATCCAGGGGGCGGGAGCTCAGATACGCAGTATTTT CASSDPGGGSSDTQYF
TRBJ1-1 many - TRBV7-3 TGTGCCAGCAGCTTAGGGCCCTTGGGCACTGAAGCTTTCTTT CASSLGPLGTEAFF
TRBJ2-7 many TRBD2 TRBV28 TGTGCCAGCCGGACTAGCGGTCCGTACGAGCAGTACTTC CASRTSGPYEQYF
TRBJ2-1 few - TRBV11-2 TGTGCCAGCAGCTCCCAGACTGGGCCGGATGAGCAGTTCTTC CASSSQTGPDEQFF
TRBJ2-7 - - TRBV20-1 TGCAGTGCTAGGCCCCAGGGAGTAGTATCAGGGGAGCAGTACTTC CSARPQGVVSGEQYF
TRBJ2-3 many - TRBV2 TGTGCCAGCAGTGAAGTCGCGGGGACAGATACGCAGTATTTT CASSEVAGTDTQYF
TRBJ1-5 - - TRBV18 TGTGCCAGCTCCTGGGAGCACGGACCCAATCAGCCCCAGCATTTT CASSWEHGPNQPQHF
TRBJ1-5 - - TRBV5-4 TGTGCCAGCAGCCTCCACGGGGGGCATCAGCCCCAGCATTTT CASSLHGGHQPQHF
TRBJ2-2 many - TRBV28 TGTGCCAGCAGTCCTCCCACGCAGGGTCTTTACCCCGGGGAGCTGTTTTTT CASSPPTQGLYPGELFF
TRBJ2-7 many - TRBV28 TGTGCCAGCAGCCCCCCCCCCCGGTACGAGCAGTACTTC CASSPPPRYEQYF
TRBJ2-1 - TRBD2 TRBV9 TGTGCCAGCAGCGTAGACAGCGGGAGAAATGAGCAGTTCTTC CASSVDSGRNEQFF
TRBJ1-6 many TRBD1 TRBV14 TGTGCCAGCAGCCTGGCCGGACAGGGAGCTAATTCACCCCTCCACTTT CASSLAGQGANSPLHF
TRBJ2-3 many TRBD2 TRBV20-1 TGCAGTGCTAGTGTGGCGGGAGATGTCCCAGATACGCAGTATTTT CSASVAGDVPDTQYF
TRBJ2-1 many - TRBV20-1 TGCAGTGCCCTCCAGCCCCAGTGCAATGAGCAGTTCTTC CSALQPQCNEQFF
TRBJ2-5 many - TRBV14 TGTGCCAGCAGCCAAGGGGCGTCGGAGACCCAGTACTTC CASSQGASETQYF
TRBJ2-7 many - TRBV7-8 TGTGCCAGCAGCTTAGTAGGGGGAAGGGGATCCACCTACGAGCAGTACTTC CASSLVGGRGSTYEQYF
TRBJ2-1 many TRBD2 TRBV4-1 TGCGCCAGCAGCCAAGACGGGACTAGCGGGAGGAATGAGCAGTTCTTC CASSQDGTSGRNEQFF
TRBJ2-1 medium-sized TRBD2 TRBV20-1 TGCAGTGCTAGCGGGACTAGCGGATACAATGAGCAGTTCTTC CSASGTSGYNEQFF
TRBJ2-6 many - TRBV20-1 TGCAGTGCTAGGGAGGGGACTGGGGCCAACGTCCTGACTTTC CSAREGTGANVLTF
TRBJ2-6 many TRBD2 TRBV20-1 TGCAGTGCTAATGCGGGAGGGCTTTCCTACTCTGGGGCCAACGTCCTGACTTTC CSANAGGLSYSGANVLTF
TRBJ2-2 - TRBD2 TRBV15 TGTGCCACCAGCAGAGATCGGACAGCGGGAGCAGGGGAGCTGTTTTTT CATSRDRTAGAGELFF
TRBJ2-7 few TRBD1 TRBV11-2 TGTGCCAGCAGCCCCGCGGCGGGACAGGGGGCATTGTACGAGCAGTACTTC CASSPAAGQGALYEQYF
TRBJ1-1 many - TRBV6-5 TGTGCCAGCAGTTACTCGGGGGGGCGAATGAACACTGAAGCTTTCTTT CASSYSGGRMNTEAFF
TRBJ2-1 many - TRBV29-1 TGCGGCGGTTTTTCCTACAATGAGCAGTTCTTC CGGFSYNEQFF
TRBJ2-3 many TRBD2 TRBV20-1 TGCAGTGCCCATGAGACTAGCGGGAGTGGCACAGATACGCAGTATTTT CSAHETSGSGTDTQYF
TRBJ1-5 - - TRBV6-2/TRBV6-3 TGTGCCAGCAGTTTTGGGCAGGGAAATCAGCCCCAGCATTTT CASSFGQGNQPQHF
TRBJ1-1 many - TRBV7-2 TGTGCCAGCAGCTTACACGGGGTGAACACTGAAGCTTTCTTT CASSLHGVNTEAFF
TRBJ2-6 - TRBD2 TRBV28 TGTGCCAGCTCAACTAGCGGAGCATCTGGGGCCAACGTTCTGTCTTTC CASSTSGASGANVLSF
TRBJ2-2 many - TRBV5-5 TGTGCCAGCAGCTTGAGTAGCGGGGAGCTGTTTTTT CASSLSSGELFF